Each of the 17 T cell receptor beta chains below was sequenced from the same sample in a study of T cells in localized non-small cell lung cancer. Assay used: immunoSEQ multiplex PCR; TCRdb lists only in-frame clones, some missing. The table lists approximately 41,000 clones, about 90% of them singletons. The source was peripheral blood, collected before any cancer treatment. The receptors derive from a female donor over 55 with stage I squamous cell lung carcinoma.

The rearrangement uses TRBV30 and TRBJ1-1; TRBD1 is a possible D gene (5 bases). Germline CDR1 is GTSNPN and CDR2 is SVGIG (reference sequence). The ends were cut back, 3 bases at V and 3 bases at J, with 8 bases in the middle. The CDR3 totals 12 residues. The CDR3 spells CAWSDSHTEAFF. CDR3 nucleotides: TGTGCCTGGAGCGACAGTCACACTGAAGCTTTCTTT.

The rearrangement links TRBV6-1 to TRBJ2-7; D is unresolved. Trimming took 2 bases from V and 4 from J, leaving 9 bases between them. Germline V CDR1 and CDR2: MNHNS, SASEGT. CDR3 length: 13 amino acids. Here the CDR3 reads CASSENRFYEQYF. The CDR3 coding sequence is TGTGCCAGCAGTGAAAACAGATTTTACGAGCAGTACTTC.

The chain joins TRBV27 to TRBJ2-7; 12 nucleotides line up with TRBD2. CDR3 length: 18 amino acids. Per the germline V gene, CDR1 is MNHEY and CDR2 is SMNVEV (reference sequence). With 5 bases clipped from V and 4 bases from J, the junction kept 15 bases outside the gene matches. CDR3 DNA sequence: TGTGCCAGCAGTCGCCACCACCTAGCGGGAGGGCTGGGGTACGAGCAGTACTTC. Translation: CASSRHHLAGGLGYEQYF.

The chain joins TRBV2 to TRBJ2-3; unclear D gene. CDR1 and CDR2 from the germline V gene are SNHLY and FYNNEI. Trimming took off 7 bases at V and 0 bases at J, with 8 bases between the two ends. The CDR3 covers 13 residues. The CDR3 sequence: CASKGSSTDTQYF. In DNA form, the CDR3 reads TGTGCCAGCAAGGGCTCGAGCACAGATACGCAGTATTTT.

The rearrangement joins TRBV19 to TRBJ1-1, with 11 bases matching TRBD1. V dropped 5 bases and J dropped 0; count of bases not matched to a gene: 8. Germline CDR1 LNHDA, CDR2 SQIVND (reference sequence). CDR3 length: 17 residues. DNA for the CDR3: TGTGCCAGTAGTGTACGGACAGGGGGCGGGTTGAACACTGAAGCTTTCTTT. Translation: CASSVRTGGGLNTEAFF.

The V gene is TRBV7-2, the J gene TRBJ1-3, with TRBD1 matching over 8 bases. Trimming cost V 1 base and J 0 bases; bases outside gene matches: 5. This CDR3 comprises 17 residues. From germline, CDR1 is SGHTA and CDR2 FQGNSA. The CDR3 sequence: CASSLDSRGLSGNTIYF. The CDR3 nucleotides are TGTGCCAGCAGCTTAGATAGCAGGGGGCTCTCTGGAAACACCATATATTTT.

V and J are TRBV19 and TRBJ1-5; 9 bases agree with TRBD1. Per germline, CDR1 LNHDA and CDR2 SQIVND (reference sequence). The CDR3 has 17 amino acids. The ends lost 3 bases at V and 2 bases at J; junction bases unmatched: 8. CDR3 DNA: TGTGCCAGTAGTATGAGGGGTACAGGGGGCGGCAATCAGCCCCAGCATTTT. It yields the protein CASSMRGTGGGNQPQHF. The whole variable domain, filled in from reference TRBV19 and TRBJ1-5, reads DGGITQSPKYLFRKEGQNVTLSCEQNLNHDAMYWYRQDPGQGLRLIYYSQIVNDFQKGDIAEGYSVSREKKESFPLTVTSAQKNPTAFYLCASSMRGTGGGNQPQHFGDGTRLSIL.

The chain carries TRBV7-6 and TRBJ2-2, with D possibly matching TRBD1 (6 bases). The CDR3 is made up of 16 amino acids. Per the germline V gene, CDR1 is SGHVS and CDR2 is FNYEAQ. The V end was cut by 5 bases, the J end by 3 bases, with 16 bases between. CDR3 loop: CASSPSGQTHTGELFF. The CDR3 DNA reads TGTGCCAGCAGCCCCTCCGGACAGACACACACCGGGGAGCTGTTTTTT.

This clone is labeled as medium-sized (0.01 to 0.1%). The chain joins TRBV5-6 to TRBJ1-3; D gene ambiguous. CDR1 is SGHDT, CDR2 YYEEEE, per germline. CDR3 length: 14 residues. V lost 4 bases, J lost 4 bases, and 12 bases lay in between. The CDR3 DNA sequence: TGTGCCAGCAGCGCCGGACCGGGGGGAAACACCATATATTTT. It specifies CASSAGPGGNTIYF. Looking up the rest from reference TRBV5-6 and TRBJ1-3 gives the full variable domain: DAGVTQSPTHLIKTRGQQVTLRCSPKSGHDTVSWYQQALGQGPQFIFQYYEEEERQRGNFPDRFSGHQFPNYSSELNVNALLLGDSALYLCASSAGPGGNTIYFGEGSWLTVV.

This rearrangement joins TRBV19 to TRBJ2-7; maybe TRBD1 (6 bases). Deletions cut 10 bases from V and 5 bases from J, with 27 bases between. The CDR3 spans 16 residues. In germline, CDR1 is LNHDA, CDR2 SQIVND (reference sequence). As DNA, the CDR3 is TGTGCCACTACATATACCGAGGGGGTCGGTTTCCACGAGCAGTACTTC. Translated, it gives CATTYTEGVGFHEQYF. Using reference TRBV19 and TRBJ2-7 for the parts outside the CDR3, the full variable domain is DGGITQSPKYLFRKEGQNVTLSCEQNLNHDAMYWYRQDPGQGLRLIYYSQIVNDFQKGDIAEGYSVSREKKESFPLTVTSAQKNPTAFYLCATTYTEGVGFHEQYFGPGTRLTVT.

The chain combines TRBV4-1 with TRBJ2-2; 9 bases map to TRBD2. The length of the CDR3 is 18 residues. Trimming removed 0 bases from V and 0 bases from J; junction bases left unmatched: 5. From germline, CDR1 is MGHRA and CDR2 YSYEKL. CDR3 in amino acids: CASSQEIAGASNTGELFF. In DNA form, the CDR3 reads TGCGCCAGCAGCCAAGAAATAGCGGGAGCGTCGAACACCGGGGAGCTGTTTTTT.

This chain uses TRBV19 with TRBJ2-5; 9 bases align to TRBD2. The length of the CDR3 is 17 residues. Germline CDR1 LNHDA, CDR2 SQIVND (reference sequence). The V gene end was trimmed by 1 base and the J gene end by 5 bases; junction bases not matched to a gene: 11. In DNA, the CDR3 is TGTGCCAGTAGTATAGTTCGGGGACTAGCCACTCGGGAGACCCAGTACTTC. The encoded protein is CASSIVRGLATRETQYF.

The CDR3 nucleotides read TGTGCCAGCAGCCTGGGAGGGAGGAGTCAGCCCCAGCATTTT. This sequence encodes CASSLGGRSQPQHF. The chain employs TRBV11-2 and TRBJ1-5; D is uncertain. V lost 5 bases, J lost 6 bases, and 14 bases lay in between. The length of the CDR3 is 14 residues. In germline, CDR1 is SGHAT, CDR2 FQNNGV.

V is TRBV18 and J is TRBJ2-7, with D maybe TRBD2 (6 bases). There are 12 residues in the CDR3. V dropped 4 bases and J dropped 6 bases, with 10 bases sitting between them. The germline CDR1 and CDR2 sequences are KGHSH and LQKENI. CDR3 sequence: CASSRGGAEQYF. For the CDR3, the DNA is TGTGCCAGCTCACGTGGAGGGGCCGAGCAGTACTTC.

This clone has a single count. This sequence joins TRBV11-2 and TRBJ2-1, with 13 bases matching TRBD2. This CDR3 is 18 amino acids long. V was pared by 5 bases and J by 4 bases, with 11 bases of the junction left unmatched. CDR1 is SGHAT, CDR2 FQNNGV, per germline. The CDR3 coding sequence is TGTGCCAGCAGCCGCCGCAGGACTAGCGGGAGTAATTACAATGAGCAGTTCTTC. Its protein is CASSRRRTSGSNYNEQFF.

This sequence joins TRBV11-2 and TRBJ2-6; 9 bases align to TRBD1. The CDR3 covers 16 residues. Germline V CDR1 and CDR2: SGHAT, FQNNGV. J was trimmed by 2 bases and V by 3 bases; bases with no gene match: 2. CDR3: CASSFWDRAGANVLTF. The CDR3 DNA follows: TGTGCCAGCAGCTTTTGGGACAGGGCTGGGGCCAACGTCCTGACTTTC.

Here the CDR3 reads CASSQAARGSGRRAGELFF. CDR3 DNA: TGCGCCAGCAGCCAAGCGGCGCGGGGTAGCGGGAGGCGGGCCGGGGAGCTGTTTTTT. This chain links TRBV4-1 with TRBJ2-2; 10 nucleotides line up with TRBD2. This CDR3 is built from 19 residues. J lost 6 bases, V lost 1 base, and 14 bases had no gene match. Germline V gene lookup returns CDR1 MGHRA and CDR2 YSYEKL.